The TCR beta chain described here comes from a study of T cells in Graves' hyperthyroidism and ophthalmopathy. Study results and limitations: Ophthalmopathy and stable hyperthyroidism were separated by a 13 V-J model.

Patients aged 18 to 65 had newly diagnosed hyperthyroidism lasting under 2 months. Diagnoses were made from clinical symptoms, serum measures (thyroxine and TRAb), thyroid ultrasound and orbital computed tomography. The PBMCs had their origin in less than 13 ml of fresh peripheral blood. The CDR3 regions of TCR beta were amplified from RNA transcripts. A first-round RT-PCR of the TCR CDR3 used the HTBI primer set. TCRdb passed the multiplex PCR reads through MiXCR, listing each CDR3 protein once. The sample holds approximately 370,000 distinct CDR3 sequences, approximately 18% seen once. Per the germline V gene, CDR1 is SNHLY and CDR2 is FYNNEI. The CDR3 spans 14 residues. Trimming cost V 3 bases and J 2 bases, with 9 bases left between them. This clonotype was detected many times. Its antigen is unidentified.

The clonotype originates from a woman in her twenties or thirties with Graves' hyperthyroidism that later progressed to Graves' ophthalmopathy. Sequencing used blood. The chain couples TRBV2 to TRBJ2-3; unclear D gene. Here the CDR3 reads CASSDMQPTDTQYF. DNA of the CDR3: TGTGCCAGCAGTGATATGCAGCCCACAGATACGCAGTATTTT.